The clone carrying this T cell receptor (beta chain) showed up just once. Its target is not known. The record originates from a study of T cell responses to AZD1222 COVID-19 vaccine. Study-level information: Researchers grouped second doses given at about 4 or about 12 weeks into one pool. General study points: Donors, mostly white British, included more females; clonal diversity was possibly underestimated.

Per the germline V gene, CDR1 is SNHLY and CDR2 is FYNNEI. Trimming took off 5 bases at V and 3 bases at J, with 17 bases between the two ends. The CDR3 consists of 15 residues. Repertoires were generated with immunoSEQ multiplex PCR, while TCRdb's copy carries only in-frame clones and drops some. The sample has 180,000 or so clones; roughly 92% are singletons. Specimen: peripheral blood, collected on day 0 of AZD1222 vaccination. This receptor was identified in an adult in good health. The V gene is TRBV2, the J gene TRBJ2-7; D unresolved. CDR3 in amino acids: CASSSDLGYLYEQYF. The CDR3 nucleotides are TGTGCCAGCAGTTCTGATCTCGGATACCTCTACGAGCAGTACTTC.